The rows below give T cell receptor beta chains drawn from one sample of a study of control samples from healthy donors and cancer patients. Clones were read by immunoSEQ multiplex PCR, and TCRdb kept only the in-frame ones, dropping some. Among about 12,000 clones listed, 88% were seen once. The specimen was formalin-fixed, paraffin-embedded tissue. The receptors shown here come from a male donor with melanoma. CDR3s include the opening cysteine and the closing phenylalanine or tryptophan. The D gene is left open where the match is weak. Size tells how often a clone was seen (once, few, many) or the class of an expanded clone, and some rows leave it out.

d_gene | j_gene | v_gene | abundance | CDR3aa | CDR3nt
TRBD1 | TRBJ1-1 | TRBV11-3 | - | CAGSSSGTGTLRDTEAFF | TGTGCCGGCAGCTCATCCGGGACAGGGACATTAAGGGACACTGAAGCTTTCTTT
- | TRBJ2-3 | TRBV5-8 | - | CASSLARATSTDTQYF | TGTGCCAGCAGCTTGGCCCGAGCGACTAGCACAGATACGCAGTATTTT
- | TRBJ1-1 | TRBV3-1/TRBV3-2 | - | CASSPAIATTGPEAFF | TGTGCCAGCAGCCCAGCAATCGCAACCACGGGCCCTGAAGCTTTCTTT
- | TRBJ1-2 | TRBV5-1 | few | CASSQGQVYGYTF | TGCGCCAGCAGCCAGGGTCAGGTTTATGGCTACACCTTC
TRBD2 | TRBJ2-7 | TRBV2 | - | CASSASGRKGYEQYF | TGTGCCAGCAGCGCTAGCGGGAGGAAGGGTTACGAACAGTACTTC
TRBD1 | TRBJ1-2 | TRBV7-9 | - | CASSSLDRQTYGYTF | TGTGCCAGCAGCTCTTTGGACAGGCAAACCTATGGCTACACCTTC
TRBD2 | TRBJ2-3 | TRBV9 | - | CASSSRVGASGSTDTQYF | TGTGCCAGCAGCTCCCGAGTGGGCGCTAGCGGGAGTACAGATACGCAGTATTTT
TRBD1 | TRBJ2-2 | TRBV9 | - | CASSPGTANTGELFF | TGTGCCAGCAGCCCCGGGACAGCGAACACCGGGGAGCTGTTTTTT
- | TRBJ2-3 | TRBV3-1/TRBV3-2 | - | CASSPDYSTDTQYF | TGTGCCAGCAGCCCGGACTACAGCACAGATACGCAGTATTTT
- | TRBJ1-2 | TRBV6-5 | - | CASSYKGQAYGYTF | TGTGCCAGCAGTTATAAGGGCCAGGCCTATGGCTACACCTTC
TRBD1 | TRBJ2-1 | TRBV5-4 | - | CASSLSVGQGFTYNEQFF | TGTGCCAGCAGCTTGAGTGTGGGACAGGGGTTTACCTACAATGAGCAGTTCTTC
- | TRBJ1-3 | TRBV19 | - | CASSLQGGSGNTIYF | TGTGCCAGTAGCTTACAGGGCGGCTCTGGAAACACCATATATTTT
- | TRBJ2-1 | TRBV27 | - | CASSPNGDNEQFF | TGTGCCAGCAGTCCGAATGGCGACAATGAGCAGTTCTTC
- | TRBJ2-7 | TRBV29-1 | - | CSVELESSYEQYF | TGCAGCGTTGAATTGGAAAGCTCCTACGAGCAGTACTTC
- | TRBJ1-2 | TRBV5-1 | - | CASSQGQLNYGYTF | TGCGCCAGCAGCCAGGGACAACTTAACTATGGCTACACCTTC
TRBD1 | TRBJ2-3 | TRBV23-1 | - | CASSQWDRESDTQYF | TGCGCCAGCAGTCAATGGGACAGGGAATCAGATACGCAGTATTTT
- | TRBJ2-7 | TRBV7-8 | - | CASSLSAGGISYEQYF | TGTGCCAGCAGCTTATCGGCCGGGGGCATCTCCTACGAGCAGTACTTC
TRBD1 | TRBJ1-3 | TRBV11-2 | - | CASSPGQGNTIYF | TGTGCCAGCAGCCCGGGACAGGGAAACACCATATATTTT
TRBD1 | TRBJ1-2 | TRBV19 | few | CASGQDSTSANYGYTF | TGTGCCAGCGGACAGGACTCCACTTCAGCTAACTATGGCTACACCTTC
- | TRBJ2-2 | TRBV29-1 | - | CSVEGGTGELFF | TGCAGCGTTGAAGGGGGCACCGGGGAGCTGTTTTTT
- | TRBJ1-2 | TRBV3-1/TRBV3-2 | - | CASSQAGEGPNYGYTF | TGTGCCAGCAGCCAAGCTGGAGAGGGCCCGAACTATGGCTACACCTTC
- | TRBJ2-1 | TRBV19 | - | CASRTSYNEQFF | TGTGCCAGTAGAACTAGCTACAATGAGCAGTTCTTC
- | TRBJ2-7 | TRBV20-1 | - | CSASGQGTTRGGGRANEQYF | TGCAGTGCTAGTGGACAGGGGACAACCAGGGGAGGCGGGAGGGCCAACGAGCAGTACTTC
- | TRBJ1-5 | TRBV20-1 | - | CSANEGSNQPQHF | TGCAGTGCTAATGAGGGATCGAATCAGCCCCAGCATTTT
- | TRBJ2-3 | TRBV9 | - | CASSVGGTDTQYF | TGTGCCAGCAGCGTAGGGGGCACAGATACGCAGTATTTT
- | TRBJ2-1 | TRBV10-3 | - | CAISERGGLADDNEQFF | TGTGCCATCAGTGAGAGGGGGGGGCTAGCGGACGACAATGAGCAGTTCTTC
- | TRBJ2-4 | TRBV27 | - | CASSLSGRQNIQYF | TGTGCCAGCAGTTTATCGGGAAGACAAAACATTCAGTACTTC
- | TRBJ1-3 | TRBV14 | - | CASSQITPRRSSGNTIYF | TGTGCCAGCAGCCAAATTACGCCGAGACGGAGCTCTGGAAACACCATATATTTT
- | TRBJ2-3 | TRBV29-1 | once | CSVDPERPWPDTQYF | TGCAGCGTTGACCCGGAGAGACCATGGCCAGATACGCAGTATTTT
- | TRBJ2-3 | TRBV7-9 | - | CASSPRTDTQYF | TGTGCCAGCAGCCCACGAACAGATACGCAGTATTTT
- | TRBJ1-2 | TRBV7-9 | once | CASSPETVVGGYTF | TGTGCCAGCAGCCCCGAGACAGTCGTAGGCGGCTACACCTTC
- | TRBJ2-1 | TRBV6-1 | - | CASSEGRLVVYNEQFF | TGTGCCAGCAGTGAAGGTCGGTTGGTGGTCTACAATGAGCAGTTCTTC
TRBD2 | TRBJ2-7 | TRBV6-5 | - | CASTSGRNYEQYF | TGTGCCAGCACGAGCGGGAGGAACTACGAGCAGTACTTC
TRBD1 | TRBJ2-1 | TRBV10-3 | - | CAINNEDRGPHEQFF | TGTGCCATCAACAACGAGGACAGGGGGCCCCATGAGCAGTTCTTC
TRBD2 | TRBJ2-5 | TRBV11-2 | - | CASSFGTSGTARETQYF | TGTGCCAGCAGCTTCGGGACTAGCGGTACCGCCCGAGAGACCCAGTACTTC
TRBD1 | TRBJ1-4 | TRBV6-1 | - | CASSEGRGGNEKLFF | TGTGCCAGCAGTGAAGGGAGAGGGGGCAATGAAAAACTGTTTTTT
- | TRBJ1-3 | TRBV15 | - | CATSRVGRGTIYF | TGTGCCACCAGCAGAGTTGGAAGAGGCACCATATATTTT
- | TRBJ2-7 | TRBV3-1/TRBV3-2 | - | CASSLALAGGPGEQYF | TGTGCCAGCAGCCTGGCCCTAGCAGGAGGGCCGGGTGAGCAGTACTTC
- | TRBJ2-3 | TRBV6-6 | - | CASSYFSGVSTDTQYF | TGTGCCAGCAGTTACTTCAGCGGAGTCAGCACAGATACGCAGTATTTT
- | TRBJ2-3 | TRBV6-5 | - | CASTPNADTQYF | TGTGCCAGCACCCCTAATGCGGATACGCAGTATTTT
- | TRBJ1-6 | TRBV9 | - | CASSQGQMNSPLHF | TGTGCCAGCAGCCAAGGACAGATGAATTCACCCCTCCACTTT
- | TRBJ2-2 | TRBV11-2 | once | CASSLHGPGTGELFF | TGTGCCAGCAGCTTACATGGCCCGGGGACCGGGGAGCTGTTTTTT
- | TRBJ2-1 | TRBV19 | - | CASSAYYEGEYNEQFF | TGTGCCAGTAGTGCATACTACGAGGGCGAATACAATGAGCAGTTCTTC
- | TRBJ1-3 | TRBV9 | - | CASSPGDDSLLGNTIYF | TGTGCCAGCAGCCCGGGAGATGATTCTCTGTTGGGAAACACCATATATTTT
TRBD2 | TRBJ2-2 | TRBV30 | - | CAWSVWPSGTSGRIGELFF | TGTGCCTGGAGTGTATGGCCCTCCGGGACTAGCGGGAGGATCGGGGAGCTGTTTTTT
- | TRBJ2-3 | TRBV6-5 | - | CASSYSGEGRTDTQYF | TGTGCCAGCAGTTACTCTGGAGAGGGCCGCACAGATACGCAGTATTTT
TRBD2 | TRBJ2-2 | TRBV24-1 | - | CATSPRLAGGTGELFF | TGTGCCACCAGTCCCCGACTAGCGGGAGGTACCGGGGAGCTGTTTTTT
- | TRBJ1-1 | TRBV29-1 | - | CSVVRGGVLHRNTEAFF | TGCAGCGTTGTTCGGGGAGGGGTCCTCCACCGGAACACTGAAGCTTTCTTT
- | TRBJ2-5 | TRBV7-9 | - | CASSSGVSGETQYF | TGTGCCAGCAGCTCCGGGGTGAGCGGAGAGACCCAGTACTTC
- | TRBJ2-1 | TRBV27 | - | CASRWGSASSYNEQFF | TGTGCCAGCAGATGGGGTAGCGCTAGCTCCTACAATGAGCAGTTCTTC
- | TRBJ2-1 | TRBV5-5 | - | CASSWGTYNEQFF | TGTGCCAGCAGCTGGGGCACCTACAATGAGCAGTTCTTC
TRBD1 | TRBJ1-1 | TRBV15 | - | CATSRDPGQGAEAFF | TGTGCCACCAGCAGAGACCCGGGACAGGGGGCTGAAGCTTTCTTT
- | TRBJ1-2 | TRBV19 | - | CASSIGRAGYTF | TGTGCCAGTAGTATAGGCAGGGCTGGCTACACCTTC
- | TRBJ1-1 | TRBV20-1 | - | CSARDVEAFF | TGCAGTGCGAGAGACGTAGAAGCTTTCTTT
TRBD2 | TRBJ2-7 | TRBV6-5 | - | CASTRTSGSPYEQYF | TGTGCCAGCACTAGGACTAGCGGGAGCCCCTACGAGCAGTACTTC
TRBD1 | TRBJ2-1 | TRBV12-5 | few | CASSAGTGVYNEQFF | TGTGCTAGTTCTGCCGGGACAGGGGTTTACAATGAGCAGTTCTTC
- | TRBJ1-1 | TRBV4-3 | - | CASSSQTNTEAFF | TGCGCCAGCAGCTCGCAGACGAACACTGAAGCTTTCTTT
- | TRBJ2-3 | TRBV19 | - | CASSLLAPRTDTQYF | TGTGCCAGTAGCCTTCTAGCGCCTCGCACAGATACGCAGTATTTT
- | TRBJ2-7 | TRBV5-1 | - | CASSFQQVPGEQYF | TGCGCCAGCAGCTTCCAGCAGGTCCCGGGTGAGCAGTACTTC